A single sample gave rise to the 18 T cell receptor beta chains below, sequenced in a study of cytomegalovirus exposure and HLA in healthy donors (TCRdb year 2017). Library preparation used the immunoSEQ multiplex PCR assay. For the multiplex PCR, a mixture combining 60 forward primers for TCR Vbeta segments and 13 reverse primers for TCR Jbeta segments was used. The table was pulled from immuneACCESS by TCRdb, which kept in-frame rearrangements only. Such tables lose some clones; where checked, under half of the loss comes from unresolved V genes, and the rest has no known cause. This sample comprises about 160,000 clones, roughly 84% of them detected only once. The ten largest clonotypes hold around 0.93% of the sample. Specimen: PBMCs. The source is a man aged 25 to 45 in good health and CMV-seronegative.

Here the CDR3 DNA reads TGTGCCACCAGCACCCGGGACAGGGCTGAAAAACTGTTTTTT. Protein sequence: CATSTRDRAEKLFF. The chain employs TRBV15 and TRBJ1-4; TRBD1 agrees at 9 bases. Germline CDR1 is LNHNV and CDR2 is YYDKDF (reference sequence). V lost 4 bases and J lost 7; bases outside the gene matches: 4. The CDR3 runs 14 residues.

V gene TRBV14 combines with J gene TRBJ2-1, with 12 bases lining up with TRBD1. With V trimmed by 3 bases and J by 6 bases, 3 bases remained unmatched. The CDR3 has 15 amino acids. The germline gives CDR1 SGHDN, CDR2 FVKESK. DNA for the CDR3: TGTGCCAGCAGCCACTGGGGACAGGGGGCCAATGAGCAGTTCTTC. It specifies CASSHWGQGANEQFF. The variable domain in full, completed from reference TRBV14 and TRBJ2-1, reads EAGVTQFPSHSVIEKGQTVTLRCDPISGHDNLYWYRRVMGKEIKFLLHFVKESKQDESGMPNNRFLAERTGGTYSTLKVQPAELEDSGVYFCASSHWGQGANEQFFGPGTRLTVL.

In the case of this clone: This specimen includes other DNA sequences encoding the same CDR3. V usage is TRBV19 and J usage is TRBJ1-2, with 7 bases matching TRBD1. The CDR3 is 14 amino acids. CDR1 is LNHDA, CDR2 SQIVND, per germline (reference sequence). V was pared by 6 bases and J by 4 bases, with 8 bases of the junction left unmatched. The CDR3 nucleotides read TGTGCCAGTAGCATCGGTCGACAGGGCTATGGCTACACCTTC. It specifies CASSIGRQGYGYTF.

The J gene is TRBJ1-1, the V gene TRBV6-1, with a tentative D call TRBD1 (5 bases). Looked up from germline, CDR1 is MNHNS and CDR2 is SASEGT. Trimming cost V 7 bases and J 3 bases, with 15 bases left between them. The CDR3 runs to 14 residues. In DNA form, the CDR3 reads TGTGCCAGCACGGACAAGGGTTTGTACACTGAAGCTTTCTTT. This codes for CASTDKGLYTEAFF.

This chain connects TRBV5-4 to TRBJ1-1; possible D gene TRBD1, 6 bases. CDR3 length: 15 amino acids. CDR1 and CDR2 from the germline V gene are SGHNT and YYREEE (reference sequence). Between the trimmed V and J ends, which lost 5 bases and 6 bases, there was a span of 20 bases. For the CDR3, the DNA is TGTGCCAGCAGGCCCGGGGGGGGGCGAGTCGCTGAAGCTTTCTTT. Residues: CASRPGGGRVAEAFF.

V usage is TRBV19 and J usage is TRBJ2-1; 12 bases are shared with TRBD2. The germline CDR1 and CDR2 sequences are LNHDA and SQIVND (reference sequence). V was pared by 7 bases and J by 16 bases, with 11 bases of the junction left unmatched. The length of the CDR3 is 13 residues. For the CDR3, the DNA is TGTGCCAGTACCCCAACTAGCGGGGGGCGTGATTTCTTC. This translates into CASTPTSGGRDFF.

The rearrangement links TRBV10-1 to TRBJ1-1, with 10 bases that match TRBD1. Trimming cost V 2 bases and J 5 bases; bases outside gene matches: 5. Germline values: CDR1 WNHNN, CDR2 SYGVQD (reference sequence). This CDR3 region has 15 residues. CDR3 sequence (DNA): TGCGCCAGCAGTGAGGGGGACAGGGGTGGGACTGAAGCTTTCTTT. This translates into CASSEGDRGGTEAFF.

The chain couples TRBV6-5 to TRBJ2-7, with D possibly being TRBD1 (5 bases). CDR1 and CDR2 (germline): MNHEY, SVGAGI. The CDR3 has 11 amino acids. CDR3 sequence: CGVTGSNEQYF. DNA for the CDR3: TGTGGCGTTACAGGTTCTAACGAGCAGTACTTC.

This clone came up a few times. The gene calls are TRBV11-2 and TRBJ1-1, with 8 nucleotides matching TRBD1. From germline, CDR1 is SGHAT and CDR2 FQNNGV. The CDR3 has 17 amino acids. V lost 1 base and J lost 1; bases outside the gene matches: 8. The CDR3 protein is CASSLARQGMRNTEAFF. In DNA, the CDR3 is TGTGCCAGCAGCTTAGCTCGACAGGGGATGAGGAACACTGAAGCTTTCTTT.

The chain is built from TRBV18 and TRBJ1-1; no definite D call. V lost 5 bases and J 2 bases, leaving 9 bases between the germline ends. Germline loops: CDR1 KGHSH, CDR2 LQKENI. This CDR3 has 13 residues. CDR3 loop: CASSSKSNTEAFF. In DNA form, the CDR3 reads TGTGCCAGCTCATCCAAAAGCAACACTGAAGCTTTCTTT.

This chain links TRBV15 with TRBJ2-7; 8 positions match TRBD2. The CDR3 contains 15 residues. The germline CDR1 and CDR2 sequences are LNHNV and YYDKDF (reference sequence). J gave up 2 bases and V 0 bases, and 3 bases lay outside the gene matches. The CDR3 coding sequence is TGTGCCACCAGCAGAGACGGCGGGGGGACCTACGAGCAGTACTTC. Translating it yields CATSRDGGGTYEQYF.

The chain is built from TRBV9 and TRBJ2-7, with TRBD1 as a possible D gene (5 bases). V gave up 4 bases and J gave up 5 bases, with 22 bases separating them. Germline V gene lookup returns CDR1 SGDLS and CDR2 YYNGEE. CDR3 length equals 16 residues. In nucleotides, the CDR3 is TGTGCCAGCAGCCCACAGTCTAGGGGTCGGATTGACGAGCAGTACTTC. This codes for CASSPQSRGRIDEQYF.

In its sample, this clone was seen once. V usage is TRBV19 and J usage is TRBJ2-7; 7 bases are a match to TRBD2. Germline V CDR1 and CDR2: LNHDA, SQIVND (reference sequence). The CDR3 totals 13 residues. V lost 5 bases and J lost 2; bases outside the gene matches: 3. CDR3 residues: CASSLGLAYEQYF. CDR3 sequence (DNA): TGTGCCAGTAGTTTAGGACTAGCCTACGAGCAGTACTTC.

This chain links TRBV5-1 with TRBJ2-5, with 12 nucleotides matching TRBD2. CDR1 is SGHRS and CDR2 is YFSETQ in the germline V gene. V gave up 7 bases and J gave up 2 bases; unmatched junction bases: 12. The CDR3 runs 17 residues. CDR3 loop: CASEPTAGLAGQETQYF. DNA for the CDR3: TGCGCCAGCGAACCAACAGCAGGACTAGCGGGGCAAGAGACCCAGTACTTC.

The chain couples TRBV4-1 to TRBJ2-1; possibly TRBD2 for D (6 bases). The germline gives CDR1 MGHRA, CDR2 YSYEKL. V gave up 6 bases and J gave up 0 bases, with 15 bases separating them. The CDR3 has 16 residues. The CDR3 sequence is CASRSGDPNSYNEQFF. The CDR3 DNA reads TGCGCCAGCAGGTCGGGGGACCCCAACTCCTACAATGAGCAGTTCTTC.

On this clone itself: Mismatch with germline at one junction end may stem from a read error. This sequence joins TRBV7-9 and TRBJ2-7, with 8 positions matching TRBD1. The CDR3 sequence is 16 residues long. Germline CDR1 is SEHNR and CDR2 is FQNEAQ (reference sequence). The CDR3 region is CASSLQGAWVSYEQYF. CDR3 nucleotides: TGTGCCAGCAGCTTGCAGGGGGCTTGGGTCTCCTACGAACAGTACTTC.

J is TRBJ1-4 and V is TRBV11-2; weak D call: TRBD1 (6 bases). The V end was cut by 5 bases, the J end by 6 bases, with 19 bases between. This CDR3 is 16 amino acids long. Germline V lookup: CDR1 SGHAT, CDR2 FQNNGV. The CDR3 spells CASSAGTRGSDEKLFF. The CDR3 coding sequence is TGTGCCAGCAGCGCAGGGACCAGGGGCTCAGATGAAAAACTGTTTTTT. Full variable domain (rest looked up from reference TRBV11-2 and TRBJ1-4): EAGVAQSPRYKIIEKRQSVAFWCNPISGHATLYWYQQILGQGPKLLIQFQNNGVVDDSQLPKDRFSAERLKGVDSTLKIQPAKLEDSAVYLCASSAGTRGSDEKLFFGSGTQLSVL.

The chain recombines TRBV19 with TRBJ1-5; D might be TRBD1 (5 bases). The CDR3 is 19 residues long. Germline V CDR1 and CDR2: LNHDA, SQIVND (reference sequence). V lost 5 bases to trimming and J lost 0 bases, with 23 bases between them. CDR3 DNA sequence: TGTGCCAGTAGTTCCCGACGCTCGGGACTTATTGATAGCAATCAGCCCCAGCATTTT. The encoded protein is CASSSRRSGLIDSNQPQHF.